This TCR beta chain was obtained from a study of T cells in Graves' hyperthyroidism and ophthalmopathy. Amplification yielded TCR beta CDR3 regions, with RNA transcripts as the source. First-round RT-PCR of the TCR CDR3 relied on the HTBI primer set. TCRdb re-called the multiplex PCR reads through MiXCR, storing one row per CDR3 protein. Of about 760,000 distinct CDR3 sequences detected, approximately 36% appear once; the ten largest clones hold less than 40%. The sequence was collected from a woman aged 40 to 55 with Graves' hyperthyroidism. What was sequenced was blood.

The CDR3 nucleotides are TGTGCCAGCAGCTCAGGGGTCTCTGGAAACACCGGGGAGCTGTTTTTT. Translating it yields CASSSGVSGNTGELFF. The gene calls are TRBV7-9 and TRBJ2-2, with D possibly matching TRBD1 (6 bases). The germline V gene encodes CDR1 SEHNR and CDR2 FQNEAQ (reference sequence). CDR3 length: 16 amino acids. Trimming stripped 4 bases from V and 2 bases from J, with 14 bases between. The whole variable domain, filled in from reference TRBV7-9 and TRBJ2-2, reads DTGVSQNPRHKITKRGQNVTFRCDPISEHNRLYWYRQTLGQGPEFLTYFQNEAQLEKSRLLSDRFSAERPKGSFSTLEIQRTEQGDSAMYLCASSSGVSGNTGELFFGEGSRLTVL.